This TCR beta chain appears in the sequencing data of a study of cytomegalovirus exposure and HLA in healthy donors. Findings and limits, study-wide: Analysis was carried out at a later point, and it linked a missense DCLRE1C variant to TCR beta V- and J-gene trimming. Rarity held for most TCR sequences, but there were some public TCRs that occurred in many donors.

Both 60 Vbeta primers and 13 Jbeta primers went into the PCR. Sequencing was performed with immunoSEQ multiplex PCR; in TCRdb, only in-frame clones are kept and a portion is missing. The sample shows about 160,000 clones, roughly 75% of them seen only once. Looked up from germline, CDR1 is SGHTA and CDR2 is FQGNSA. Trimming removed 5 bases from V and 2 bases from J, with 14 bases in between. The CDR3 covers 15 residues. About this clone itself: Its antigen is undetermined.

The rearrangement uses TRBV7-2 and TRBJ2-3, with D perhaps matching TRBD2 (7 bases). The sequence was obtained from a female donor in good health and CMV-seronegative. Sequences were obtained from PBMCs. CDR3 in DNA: TGTGCCAGCAGCCCAGGGAGGGGGAACACAGATACGCAGTATTTT. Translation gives CASSPGRGNTDTQYF.